This TCR beta chain emerged from a study of blood T cell repertoires in COVID-19. At the level of the study: The United States, Italy and Spain provided the acute and convalescent COVID-19 samples. Nucleic acid was either cDNA or gDNA, and it came from T cells, B-cell-depleted T cells, or PBMCs.

TCRdb's table, derived via immunoSEQ multiplex PCR, lists solely in-frame clones and lacks some. Here the sample spans some 90,000 clones, approximately 89% being singletons. Germline assignment: CDR1 SGHNT and CDR2 YYREEE (reference sequence). V was clipped by 3 bases and J by 5 bases; unmatched bases: 7. The CDR3 runs to 15 residues. The V call is TRBV5-4, the J call TRBJ2-3, with 9 nucleotides matching TRBD1. The specimen was peripheral blood. The TCR was taken from a man in his fifties or sixties with acute or convalescent COVID-19. The CDR3 sequence is CASSWDREDEDTQYF. The CDR3 coding sequence is TGTGCCAGCAGCTGGGACAGGGAGGATGAAGATACGCAGTATTTT.